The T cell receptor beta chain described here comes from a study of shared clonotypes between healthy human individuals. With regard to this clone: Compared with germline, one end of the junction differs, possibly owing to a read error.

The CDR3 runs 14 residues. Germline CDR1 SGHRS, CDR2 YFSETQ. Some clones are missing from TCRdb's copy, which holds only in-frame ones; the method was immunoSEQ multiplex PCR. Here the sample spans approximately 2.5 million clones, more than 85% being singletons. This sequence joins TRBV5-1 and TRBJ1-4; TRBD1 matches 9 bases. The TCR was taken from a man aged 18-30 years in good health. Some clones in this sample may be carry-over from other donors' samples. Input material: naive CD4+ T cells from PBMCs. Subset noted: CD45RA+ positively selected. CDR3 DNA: TGCGCCAGCAGCGGCCGGGACAGGGATGAAAAGCTGTTTTTT. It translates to CASSGRDRDEKLFF. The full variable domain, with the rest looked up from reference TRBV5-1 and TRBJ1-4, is KAGVTQTPRYLIKTRGQQVTLSCSPISGHRSVSWYQQTPGQGLQFLFEYFSETQRNKGNFPGRFSGRQFSNSRSEMNVSTLELGDSALYLCASSGRDRDEKLFFGSGTQLSVL.